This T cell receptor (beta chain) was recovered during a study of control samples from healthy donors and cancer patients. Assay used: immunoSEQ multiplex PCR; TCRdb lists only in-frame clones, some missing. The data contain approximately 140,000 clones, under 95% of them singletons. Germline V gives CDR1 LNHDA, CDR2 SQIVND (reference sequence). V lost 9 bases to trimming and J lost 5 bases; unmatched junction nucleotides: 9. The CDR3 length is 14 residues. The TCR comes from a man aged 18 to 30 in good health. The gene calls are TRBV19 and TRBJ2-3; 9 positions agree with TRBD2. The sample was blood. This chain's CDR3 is CASLAGDPGDTQYF. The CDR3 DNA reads TGTGCCAGCTTAGCGGGAGATCCAGGAGATACGCAGTATTTT.